These T cell receptor beta chains were read from a single sample in a study of blood T cell repertoires in COVID-19. Only in-frame clones appear in the TCRdb table, and some are missing; sequencing was by immunoSEQ multiplex PCR. Of under 300,000 clones listed, around 91% are singletons. The sequenced sample was peripheral blood. The receptor set was obtained from a woman aged 60-75 years with COVID-19, enrolled during active disease. Both conserved end residues are part of each CDR3. D genes are given only for firm matches. Clone sizes are given selectively: once, few, many, or a class where the clone is expanded.

d_gene | j_gene | v_gene | abundance | CDR3nt | CDR3aa
NA | TRBJ2-7 | TRBV5-6 | NA | TGTGCCAGCAGCTTGGTGTCAGGGTCCTACGAGCAGTACTTC | CASSLVSGSYEQYF
NA | TRBJ2-2 | TRBV14 | NA | TGTGCCAGCAGCCCGCGTGCAGGTCGAGGGACCGGGGAGCTGTTTTTT | CASSPRAGRGTGELFF
NA | TRBJ1-4 | TRBV10-3 | NA | TGTGCCATCTCATCGGGGGGTCTTAATGAAAAACTGTTTTTT | CAISSGGLNEKLFF
NA | TRBJ1-3 | TRBV5-4 | NA | TGTGCCAGCAGCCAGACAGGTCCCTCTGGAAACACCATATATTTT | CASSQTGPSGNTIYF
NA | TRBJ2-1 | TRBV20-1 | NA | TGCAGTGCTATCGGGTACAATGAGCAGTTCTTC | CSAIGYNEQFF
TRBD1 | TRBJ2-7 | TRBV19 | NA | TGTGCCAGTAGTATGCTACCAGGGACAGGGCCCTCCTACGAGCAGTACTTC | CASSMLPGTGPSYEQYF
TRBD1 | TRBJ2-2 | TRBV27 | NA | TGTGCCAGCACCCAGGGACAGGGGATAGCTGGAGGGGAGCTGTTTTTT | CASTQGQGIAGGELFF
TRBD1 | TRBJ2-1 | TRBV7-2 | NA | TGTGCCAGCAGCCCCACAGGGGCCTCCTACAATGAGCAGTTCTTC | CASSPTGASYNEQFF
NA | TRBJ2-3 | TRBV7-8 | NA | TGTGCCAGCAGCTTAGCCCTCGGTAGCACAGATACGCAGTATTTT | CASSLALGSTDTQYF
TRBD1 | TRBJ2-7 | TRBV29-1 | NA | TGCAGCGTGCGACCGGGACAGAACTACGAGCAGTACTTC | CSVRPGQNYEQYF
NA | TRBJ1-2 | TRBV7-3 | NA | TGTGCCAGCAGCTTAATGGGACTCGGCTACACCTTC | CASSLMGLGYTF
NA | TRBJ1-2 | TRBV27 | NA | TGTGCCAGCAGTTTAGGGCCGAACTATGGCTACACCTTC | CASSLGPNYGYTF
NA | TRBJ1-6 | TRBV27 | NA | TGTGCCAGCAGTTTAAACAGGGTTTCACCCCTCCACTTT | CASSLNRVSPLHF
NA | TRBJ1-1 | TRBV5-4 | NA | TGTGCCAGCAGCTTGGTCGGTGAAGCTTTCTTT | CASSLVGEAFF
TRBD1 | TRBJ1-2 | TRBV19 | NA | TGTGCCAGTAGTATGTGGGGACAGGGCGGTACCTATGGCTACACCTTC | CASSMWGQGGTYGYTF
NA | TRBJ2-3 | TRBV4-1 | NA | TGCGCCAGCAGCCACTCTGGCCGGGGTCCGGATACGCAGTATTTT | CASSHSGRGPDTQYF
TRBD1 | TRBJ2-5 | TRBV9 | once | TGTGCCAGCAGCGTAACGGACAGGCTAGAGACCCAGTACTTC | CASSVTDRLETQYF
TRBD1 | TRBJ1-1 | TRBV6-5 | NA | TGTGCCAGCAGACCGGACAGGACGGAGAACACTGAAGCTTTCTTT | CASRPDRTENTEAFF
NA | TRBJ1-1 | TRBV3-1/TRBV3-2 | NA | TGTGCCAGCAGCCCCAGGGTTTTTGTAGACACTGAAGCTTTCTTT | CASSPRVFVDTEAFF
TRBD1 | TRBJ1-4 | TRBV30 | NA | TGTGCCTGGAGATCCCCATTAGAGGGGGCGGGGGAAAAACTGTTTTTT | CAWRSPLEGAGEKLFF
NA | TRBJ1-3 | TRBV15 | NA | TGTGCCACCAGCAGAGATTTGGGCCAGCAACTAGCTGGAAACACCATATATTTT | CATSRDLGQQLAGNTIYF
NA | TRBJ1-2 | TRBV2 | NA | TGTGCCAGCGAGCCCTCGACCGCGGGAATCGGCTACACCTTC | CASEPSTAGIGYTF
NA | TRBJ2-3 | TRBV7-3 | NA | TGTGCCAGCAGCTCCGGCAGGGGTTGGGATACGCAGTATTTT | CASSSGRGWDTQYF
NA | TRBJ1-1 | TRBV9 | NA | TGTGCCAGCAGCGGAACAGGAGGGACTGAAGCTTTCTTT | CASSGTGGTEAFF
NA | TRBJ2-7 | TRBV20-1 | NA | TGCAGTGCTAGTGTTAAAGGAGGGCTCTCCTACGAGCAGTACTTC | CSASVKGGLSYEQYF
NA | TRBJ2-7 | TRBV5-1 | NA | TGCGCCAGCCGGAGGGAAGACTACGAGCAGTACTTC | CASRREDYEQYF
NA | TRBJ1-2 | TRBV4-3 | NA | TGCGCCAGCAGCCCCGCCGGGGTTAACTATGGCTACACCTTC | CASSPAGVNYGYTF
NA | TRBJ2-7 | TRBV5-5 | NA | TGTGCCAGCAGCTTGGCTGCAGGGGAGTCCTACGAGCAGTACTTC | CASSLAAGESYEQYF
TRBD2 | TRBJ2-7 | TRBV5-6 | NA | TGTGCCAGTGGACTAGCGGGGGCTCTAACTATCCAGTACTTC | CASGLAGALTIQYF
TRBD1 | TRBJ1-2 | TRBV27 | NA | TGTGCCAGCAGTTTAATACCGTTTCGTCAGGGGGCGGAGGGCTACACCTTC | CASSLIPFRQGAEGYTF
NA | TRBJ1-4 | TRBV19 | NA | TGTGCCAGTAGTTCGGCAACTAATGAAAAACTGTTTTTT | CASSSATNEKLFF
NA | TRBJ2-1 | TRBV10-3 | NA | TGTGCCATCAATGGAGGGCGGTCCTACAATGAGCAGTTCTTC | CAINGGRSYNEQFF
TRBD2 | TRBJ2-3 | TRBV25-1 | NA | TGTGCCAGCAGTGTGCTAGCGGGGGGGACGCAGTATTTT | CASSVLAGGTQYF
TRBD1 | TRBJ2-7 | TRBV7-9 | once | TGTGCCAGCAGCTTAAGGAACAGGGGGACGAACGAGCAGTACTTC | CASSLRNRGTNEQYF
NA | TRBJ1-5 | TRBV5-5 | NA | TGTGCCAGCAGCCGCAACCCACAGGTGGGGAATCAGCCCCAGCATTTT | CASSRNPQVGNQPQHF
NA | TRBJ2-5 | TRBV4-1 | NA | TGCGCCAGCAGCCAAGAAATAAGGGGGCAAGAGACCCAGTACTTC | CASSQEIRGQETQYF
TRBD1 | TRBJ1-1 | TRBV6-2/TRBV6-3 | NA | TGTGCCAGCAGTTATGGGCAGGGGGTAGGCACTGAAGCTTTCTTT | CASSYGQGVGTEAFF
NA | TRBJ1-2 | TRBV27 | few | TGTGCCAGCAGTTTATCCCTACACATGAGGGCTAACTATGGCTACACCTTC | CASSLSLHMRANYGYTF
TRBD1 | TRBJ2-3 | TRBV5-4 | NA | TGTGCCAGCAGCTTGTTTTCCCAGGGGGCAGATACGCAGTATTTT | CASSLFSQGADTQYF
NA | TRBJ2-3 | TRBV6-5 | once | TGTGCCAGCAGTACCCAGGGATTTAACACAGATACGCAGTATTTT | CASSTQGFNTDTQYF
NA | TRBJ1-5 | TRBV7-8 | once | TGTGCCAGCAGCCCCGACAGGCCCAATAGCAATCAGCCCCAGCATTTT | CASSPDRPNSNQPQHF
TRBD1 | TRBJ1-5 | TRBV4-2 | NA | TGTGCCAGCGGACCTCTGGGGACAGGGGGCAATCAGCCCCAGCATTTT | CASGPLGTGGNQPQHF
TRBD1 | TRBJ1-2 | TRBV6-5 | once | TGTGCCAGCAGGCTTCAGGGGGCTGGAGGCTACACCTTC | CASRLQGAGGYTF
TRBD1 | TRBJ1-2 | TRBV18 | once | TGTGCCAGCTCACCGGGACAGGGTAACTATGGCTACACCTTC | CASSPGQGNYGYTF
NA | TRBJ1-1 | TRBV4-1 | once | TGCGCCAGCAGCCAAGGCTCCGGGGGGAGGCCTGAAGCTTTCTTT | CASSQGSGGRPEAFF
TRBD1 | TRBJ1-4 | TRBV27 | NA | TGTGCCAGCAAACGGCAGGGGGCAACTAATGAAAAACTGTTTTTT | CASKRQGATNEKLFF
TRBD1 | TRBJ2-7 | TRBV6-5 | NA | TGTGCCAGCAGTTACTCGACCCAGGGGGACAGCGAGCAGTACTTC | CASSYSTQGDSEQYF
TRBD2 | TRBJ2-5 | TRBV5-4 | NA | TGTGCCAGCAGCCGGACTAGCGGAACCCAAGAGACCCAGTACTTC | CASSRTSGTQETQYF
TRBD2 | TRBJ2-3 | TRBV14 | NA | TGTGCCAGCAGCCAGGCAGCGGGGGGCCGCACAGATACGCAGTATTTT | CASSQAAGGRTDTQYF
NA | TRBJ2-5 | TRBV19 | NA | TGTGCCAGTAGTCCCACTTCTAGCGAAGAGACCCAGTACTTC | CASSPTSSEETQYF